Listed here is a single TCR beta chain. Researchers sorted participants into cohorts using their self-reported clinical history. The sample comes from a study of blood T cell repertoires in COVID-19. In the study overall: Sample material is recorded as cDNA or gDNA derived from T cells, B-cell-depleted T cells, or PBMCs.

Libraries were prepared by immunoSEQ multiplex PCR; TCRdb keeps only in-frame clonotypes and omits some of them. The sample has over 200,000 clones; over 80% are singletons. Germline values: CDR1 SGHRS, CDR2 YFSETQ. This CDR3 region has 17 residues. V was clipped by 0 bases and J by 0 bases, with 12 bases between them. The source of this sequence is a woman in her forties who had recovered from COVID-19. The sequenced material came from PBMCs or T cells enriched from blood (not recorded which). The V call is TRBV5-1, the J call TRBJ2-2, with D hard to call. Here the CDR3 DNA reads TGCGCCAGCAGCTTGGGTTGGAGCAGAACGAACACCGGGGAGCTGTTTTTT. This gives the protein CASSLGWSRTNTGELFF. Looking up the rest from reference TRBV5-1 and TRBJ2-2 gives the full variable domain: KAGVTQTPRYLIKTRGQQVTLSCSPISGHRSVSWYQQTPGQGLQFLFEYFSETQRNKGNFPGRFSGRQFSNSRSEMNVSTLELGDSALYLCASSLGWSRTNTGELFFGEGSRLTVL.